This TCR beta chain was sequenced in a study of blood T cell repertoires in COVID-19. The V gene's germline CDR1 is MNHEY and CDR2 SMNVEV (reference sequence). CDR3 size: 14 residues. Trimming took off 6 bases at V and 6 bases at J, with 17 bases between the two ends. In the study's own analysis: It was from reference gene primer amplification that nucleated cell counts were estimated. Only in-frame clones appear in the TCRdb table, and some are missing; sequencing was by immunoSEQ multiplex PCR. The DNA gave D and trimming, while V, J and clone size come from that table. The table has 150,000 to 200,000 clones, 75% to 85% seen once.

The sequence derives from a woman aged 40 to 50 with COVID-19, enrolled during active disease. Sequencing used peripheral blood. V is TRBV27 and J is TRBJ1-1, with D possibly matching TRBD1 (5 bases). CDR3 sequence reads: CASRTKPGFAEAFF. CDR3 nucleotides: TGTGCCAGCAGGACAAAGCCAGGGTTCGCTGAAGCTTTCTTT.